The T cell receptor beta chain described here comes from a study of blood T cell repertoires in COVID-19. Looking at the study overall: Nucleic acid was either cDNA or gDNA, and it came from T cells, B-cell-depleted T cells, or PBMCs.

CDR3 size: 16 residues. Trimming removed 8 bases at V and 0 bases at J, with 17 bases between. The germline V gene encodes CDR1 MDHEN and CDR2 SYDVKM. In the authors' methods: Amplifying reference gene primers gave estimates of nucleated cell counts. The protocol was immunoSEQ multiplex PCR, while the TCRdb copy is restricted to in-frame clones and leaves out a portion. The V and J calls and clone size come from that table; D and trimming were worked out from the DNA. The sample includes under 250,000 clones, about 88% of them seen just once. This clonotype originated in a man aged 50-60 years with COVID-19, enrolled during active disease. The chain has TRBV28 and TRBJ1-5; D unclear. Sequenced material: peripheral blood. The CDR3 loop is CASPPSSDYSNQPQHF. The CDR3 DNA reads TGTGCCAGCCCACCCTCGTCGGACTATAGCAATCAGCCCCAGCATTTT.